Listed below are T cell receptor beta chains from one sample, sequenced in a study of blood T cells in healthy people across ages. MiXCR, applied by TCRdb to the 5' RACE reads, yields one record per CDR3 protein. The sample lists around 1,500,000 distinct CDR3 sequences, around 42% occurring once. Sequenced input: blood. These receptors were obtained from a young woman in good health. Each CDR3 is given with its conserved first and last residue. A D gene is named only where the DNA matches it firmly.

j_call v_call d_call cdr3_aa
TRBJ1-1 TRBV27 . CASSFRRDTEAFF
TRBJ1-6 TRBV6-5 . CASSYYEGGRPSPLHF
TRBJ2-1 TRBV4-1 . CASSQDQIRSVGQFF
TRBJ1-2 TRBV20-1 . CSAQTAASPYGYTF
TRBJ1-1 TRBV20-1 . CSAQAVGNTEAFF
TRBJ2-3 TRBV6-6 . CASNGRETSTDTQYF
TRBJ2-7 TRBV7-2 TRBD2 CASSKTSGGLTEQYF
TRBJ1-1 TRBV20-1 . CSAHRGTEAFF
TRBJ2-1 TRBV20-1 TRBD1 CSARPIRDRAYNEQFF
TRBJ2-7 TRBV28 TRBD1 CASEWTGGFEQYF
TRBJ1-5 TRBV10-3 . CAISEEQNNQPQHF
TRBJ1-4 TRBV10-3 . CAASGIENEKLFF
TRBJ2-7 TRBV6-1 . CATSLGSEQYF
TRBJ1-2 TRBV15 . CATSTDWANYGYTF
TRBJ1-1 TRBV29-1 . CSVVGAGRTEAFF
TRBJ2-2 TRBV10-3 . CAISDTDRVSGELFF
TRBJ2-1 TRBV10-3 TRBD2 CATAGTSGTDEQFF
TRBJ2-1 TRBV5-1 TRBD2 CASSPPAGGNYEQFF
TRBJ2-3 TRBV29-1 . CSVAPGTDSTDTQYF
TRBJ2-3 TRBV13 TRBD2 CASSRRASGIGDTQYF
. TRBV6-5 TRBD1 CASRYDGTDYEQYF
TRBJ2-7 TRBV10-1 . CASSDALVPYEQYF
TRBJ2-1 TRBV6-5 . CASCLGAGDEQFF
TRBJ2-5 TRBV12-3/TRBV12-4 . CASSFSGETQYF
TRBJ1-6 TRBV4-1 . CASSQDLNSPLHF
TRBJ1-2 TRBV6-6 . CASSSAEAGSYGYTF
TRBJ2-7 TRBV4-1 TRBD1 CASSLGDRSYEQYF
TRBJ2-2 TRBV6-1 . CASKIGVHDAGELFF
TRBJ2-7 TRBV6-5 TRBD2 CASSYKLAGAYEQYF
TRBJ2-7 TRBV7-2 TRBD2 CASSLVAGGASYEQYF
TRBJ2-3 TRBV6-2/TRBV6-3 TRBD2 CASRQRTSTFADTQYF
TRBJ2-4 TRBV3-1 . CASSQGSKNIQYF
TRBJ1-2 TRBV14 TRBD1 CASSQAGAGGHGYTF
TRBJ2-1 TRBV3-1 TRBD2 CASSQGPGRANEQFF
TRBJ2-3 TRBV28 TRBD2 CASSRLAGPTDTQYF
TRBJ1-2 TRBV11-2 . CASSFSTGEGYTF
TRBJ2-7 TRBV3-1 TRBD2 CASSLTGLAGESFYEQYF
TRBJ1-5 TRBV2 TRBD1 CASIQGAGQPQHF
TRBJ1-2 TRBV7-9 TRBD1 CASSYTGDRYGYTF
TRBJ2-7 TRBV6-5 . CASRRPGVDEQYF
TRBJ1-6 TRBV27 . CASSFREPNSPLHF
TRBJ1-2 TRBV28 . CASSLFRTYGYTF
TRBJ2-7 TRBV5-4 TRBD2 CACSLGAGGPYEQYF
TRBJ1-2 TRBV5-1 . CASSLGDNQLGGYTF
. TRBV27 . CASSLSLLYEQYF
TRBJ2-7 TRBV28 . CASSFWGEQYF
TRBJ2-5 TRBV5-1 . CASRMVGEETQYF
TRBJ2-4 TRBV10-2 . CASSERGLHKNIQYF
TRBJ2-5 TRBV9 . CASRGAHQETQYF
TRBJ1-1 TRBV7-9 . CASSAPGTPEAGAFF
TRBJ2-1 TRBV6-4 TRBD2 CASSDPRLAGVYEQFF
TRBJ2-1 TRBV28 TRBD2 CASSFLTSGEDNEQFF
. TRBV20-1 . CSASPSGLHEQYF
TRBJ2-4 TRBV5-1 TRBD2 CASSLAGTSGGNIQYF
TRBJ2-7 TRBV7-8 . CASSPPRSRPSYEQYF
TRBJ2-3 TRBV21-1 . CASSKTTTSWSTDTQYF
TRBJ2-5 TRBV7-9 . CASSFKPYQETQYF
TRBJ2-7 TRBV7-8 TRBD2 CASSLEQREGNEQYF
TRBJ2-5 TRBV29-1 TRBD2 CSVESGSHEQYF
TRBJ2-1 TRBV20-1 TRBD2 CSAPPAGGSYNEQFF